The 3 T cell receptor beta chains below all came from one sample that was sequenced in a study of OX40 agonist ivuxolimab in advanced cancers. Clones were sequenced by immunoSEQ multiplex PCR, and TCRdb holds only the in-frame ones, with some missing. The profile shows tens of thousands of clones, 85% of them singletons. Sequencing was performed on CD4+ or CD8+ T cells sorted from blood, taken in a trial of the OX40 agonist ivuxolimab. All receptors come from an adult with an advanced solid tumor such as melanoma, head and neck, liver or kidney cancer.

This chain joins TRBV5-1 and TRBJ1-2; D might be TRBD1 (5 bases). Trimming shortened V by 3 bases and J by 4 bases, and 22 bases separated the two germline ends. The CDR3 contains 17 residues. The V gene's germline CDR1 is SGHRS and CDR2 YFSETQ. The CDR3 sequence: CASSWGIEGPHFYGYTF. In nucleotides, the CDR3 is TGCGCCAGCAGCTGGGGGATCGAGGGTCCCCATTTCTATGGCTACACCTTC.

This chain joins TRBV5-8 and TRBJ1-5; D is ambiguous. The CDR3 loop spans 12 amino acids. Germline V CDR1 and CDR2: SGHTS, YDEGEE. The V end was cut by 3 bases, the J end by 7 bases, with 8 bases between. The CDR3, as DNA: TGTGCCAGCAGCTACGAAGGACAGCCCCAGCATTTT. This encodes CASSYEGQPQHF.

The V gene is TRBV9, the J gene TRBJ2-7; 16 bases fit TRBD2. The CDR3 runs to 19 residues. After removal of 4 bases from V and 2 bases from J, the junction contained 12 bases not matched to a gene. Germline CDR1 reads SGDLS; CDR2 reads YYNGEE. Here the CDR3 DNA reads TGTGCCAGCAGCCCGGGACTAGCGGGAGGGCGGAGGGTTGCCTACGAGCAGTACTTC. This encodes CASSPGLAGGRRVAYEQYF.